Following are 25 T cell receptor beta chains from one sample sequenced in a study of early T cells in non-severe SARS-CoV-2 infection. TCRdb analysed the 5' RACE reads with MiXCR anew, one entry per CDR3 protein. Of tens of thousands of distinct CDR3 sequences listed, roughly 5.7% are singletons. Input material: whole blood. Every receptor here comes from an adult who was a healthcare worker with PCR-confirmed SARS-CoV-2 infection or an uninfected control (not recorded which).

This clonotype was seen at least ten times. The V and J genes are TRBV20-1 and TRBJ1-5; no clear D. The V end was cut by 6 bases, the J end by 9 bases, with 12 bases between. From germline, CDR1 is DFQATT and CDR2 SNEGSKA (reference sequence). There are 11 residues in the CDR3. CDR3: CSAPYGSPQHF. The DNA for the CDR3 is TGCAGTGCCCCCTATGGTTCGCCCCAGCATTTT.

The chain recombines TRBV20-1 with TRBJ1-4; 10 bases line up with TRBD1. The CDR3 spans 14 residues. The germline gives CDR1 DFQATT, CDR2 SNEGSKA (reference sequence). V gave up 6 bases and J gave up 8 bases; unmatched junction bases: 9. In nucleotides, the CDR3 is TGCAGTGCCCCAAGGGACAGGGGAACGGAAAAACTGTTTTTT. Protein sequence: CSAPRDRGTEKLFF.

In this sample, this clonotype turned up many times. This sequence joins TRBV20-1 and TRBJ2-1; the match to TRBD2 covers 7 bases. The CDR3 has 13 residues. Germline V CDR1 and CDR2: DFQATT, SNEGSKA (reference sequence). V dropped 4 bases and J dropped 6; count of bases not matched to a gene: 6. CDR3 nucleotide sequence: TGCAGTGCTACACGGGGGGTGGGCAATGAGCAGTTCTTC. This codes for CSATRGVGNEQFF.

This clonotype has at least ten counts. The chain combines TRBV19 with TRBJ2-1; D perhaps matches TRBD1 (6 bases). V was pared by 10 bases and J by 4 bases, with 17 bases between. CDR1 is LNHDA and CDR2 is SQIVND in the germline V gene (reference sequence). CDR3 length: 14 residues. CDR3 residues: CATSRGTFYNEQFF. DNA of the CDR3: TGTGCCACCTCAAGGGGGACATTTTACAATGAGCAGTTCTTC.

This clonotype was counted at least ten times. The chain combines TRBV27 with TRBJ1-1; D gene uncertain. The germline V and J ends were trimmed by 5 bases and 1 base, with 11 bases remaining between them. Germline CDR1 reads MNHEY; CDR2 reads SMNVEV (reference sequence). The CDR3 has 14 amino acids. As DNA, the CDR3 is TGTGCCAGCAGTCCACCGGGAGCGAACACTGAAGCTTTCTTT. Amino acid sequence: CASSPPGANTEAFF.

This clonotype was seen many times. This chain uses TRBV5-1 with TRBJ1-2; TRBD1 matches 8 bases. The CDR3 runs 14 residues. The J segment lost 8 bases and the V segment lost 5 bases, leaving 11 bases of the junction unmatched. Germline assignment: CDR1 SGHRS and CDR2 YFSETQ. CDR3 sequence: CASRSTGALGGYTF. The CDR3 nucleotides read TGCGCCAGCAGATCGACAGGGGCCCTGGGCGGCTACACCTTC.

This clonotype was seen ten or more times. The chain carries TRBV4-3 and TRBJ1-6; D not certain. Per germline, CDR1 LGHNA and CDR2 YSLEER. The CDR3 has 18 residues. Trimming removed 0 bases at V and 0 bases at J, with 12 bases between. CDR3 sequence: CASSQDFGFSSYNSPLHF. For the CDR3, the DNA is TGCGCCAGCAGCCAAGACTTCGGGTTTAGCTCCTATAATTCACCCCTCCACTTT.

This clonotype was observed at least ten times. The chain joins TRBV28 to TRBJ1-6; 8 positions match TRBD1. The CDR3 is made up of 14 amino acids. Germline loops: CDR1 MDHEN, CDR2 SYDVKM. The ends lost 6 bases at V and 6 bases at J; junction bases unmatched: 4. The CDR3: CASRDRGRNSPLHF. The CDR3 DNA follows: TGTGCCAGCAGAGACAGGGGACGTAATTCACCCCTCCACTTT. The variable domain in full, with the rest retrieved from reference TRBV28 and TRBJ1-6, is DVKVTQSSRYLVKRTGEKVFLECVQDMDHENMFWYRQDPGLGLRLIYFSYDVKMKEKGDIPEGYSVSREKKERFSLILESASTNQTSMYLCASRDRGRNSPLHFGNGTRLTVT.

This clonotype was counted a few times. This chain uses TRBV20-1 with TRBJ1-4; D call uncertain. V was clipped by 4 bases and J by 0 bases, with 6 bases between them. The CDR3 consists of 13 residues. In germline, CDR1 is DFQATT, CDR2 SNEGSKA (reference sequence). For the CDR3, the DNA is TGCAGTGCTAACCGAGCAACTAATGAAAAACTGTTTTTT. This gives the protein CSANRATNEKLFF.

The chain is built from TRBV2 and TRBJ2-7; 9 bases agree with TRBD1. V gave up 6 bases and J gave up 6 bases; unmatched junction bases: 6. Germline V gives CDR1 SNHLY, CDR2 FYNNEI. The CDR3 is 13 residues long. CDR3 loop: CASRATGGAEQYF. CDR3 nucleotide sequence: TGTGCCAGCAGAGCGACAGGGGGAGCCGAGCAGTACTTC.

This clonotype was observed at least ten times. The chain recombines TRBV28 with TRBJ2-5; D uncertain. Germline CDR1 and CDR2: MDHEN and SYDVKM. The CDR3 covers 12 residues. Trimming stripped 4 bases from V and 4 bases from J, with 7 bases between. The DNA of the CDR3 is TGTGCCAGCAGTTCCAGACGAGAGACCCAGTACTTC. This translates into CASSSRRETQYF.

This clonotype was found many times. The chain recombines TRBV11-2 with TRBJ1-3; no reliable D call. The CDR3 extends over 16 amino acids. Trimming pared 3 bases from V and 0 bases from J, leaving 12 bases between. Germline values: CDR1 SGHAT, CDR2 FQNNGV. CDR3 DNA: TGTGCCAGCAGCTTGAACGACGGACGCTCTGGAAACACCATATATTTT. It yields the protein CASSLNDGRSGNTIYF.

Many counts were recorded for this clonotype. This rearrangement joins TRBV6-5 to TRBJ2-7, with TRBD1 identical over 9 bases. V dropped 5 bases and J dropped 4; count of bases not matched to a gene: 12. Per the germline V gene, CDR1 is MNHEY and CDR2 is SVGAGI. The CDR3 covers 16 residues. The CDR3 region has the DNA TGTGCCAGCAGTAACCAATACGGGACAGGGTTATACGAGCAGTACTTC. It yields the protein CASSNQYGTGLYEQYF.

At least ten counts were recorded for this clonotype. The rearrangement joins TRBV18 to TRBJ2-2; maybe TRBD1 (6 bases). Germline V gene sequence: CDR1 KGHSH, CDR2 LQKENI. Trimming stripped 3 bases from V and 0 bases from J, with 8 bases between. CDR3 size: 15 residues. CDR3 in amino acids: CASSPQGSNTGELFF. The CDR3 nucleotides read TGTGCCAGCTCACCTCAGGGGTCGAACACCGGGGAGCTGTTTTTT.

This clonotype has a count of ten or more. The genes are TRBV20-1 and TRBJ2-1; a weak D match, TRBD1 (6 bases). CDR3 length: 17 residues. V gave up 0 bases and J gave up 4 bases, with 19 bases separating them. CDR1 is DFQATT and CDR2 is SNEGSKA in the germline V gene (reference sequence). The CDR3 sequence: CSARDLEGWTVYNEQFF. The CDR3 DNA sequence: TGCAGTGCTAGAGATTTGGAAGGATGGACAGTATACAATGAGCAGTTCTTC.

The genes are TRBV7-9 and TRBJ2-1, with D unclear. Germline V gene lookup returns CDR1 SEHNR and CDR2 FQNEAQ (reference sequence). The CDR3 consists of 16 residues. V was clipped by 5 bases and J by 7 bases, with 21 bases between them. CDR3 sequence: CASSPEARLGLNEQFF. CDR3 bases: TGTGCCAGCAGCCCCGAGGCTAGATTGGGTTTAAATGAGCAGTTCTTC.

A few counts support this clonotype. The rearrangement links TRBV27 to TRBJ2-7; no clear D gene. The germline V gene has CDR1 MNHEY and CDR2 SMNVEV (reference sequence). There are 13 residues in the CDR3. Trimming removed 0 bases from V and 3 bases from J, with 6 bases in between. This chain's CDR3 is CASSLSADYEQYF. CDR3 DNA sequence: TGTGCCAGCAGTTTATCAGCTGACTACGAGCAGTACTTC.

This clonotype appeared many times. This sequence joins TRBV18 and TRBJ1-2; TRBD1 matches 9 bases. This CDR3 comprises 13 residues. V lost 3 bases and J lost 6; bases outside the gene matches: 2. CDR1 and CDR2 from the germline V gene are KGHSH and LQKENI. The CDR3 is CASSPGQGDGYTF. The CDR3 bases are TGTGCCAGCTCACCGGGACAGGGCGATGGCTACACCTTC. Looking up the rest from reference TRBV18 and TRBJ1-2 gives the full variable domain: NAGVMQNPRHLVRRRGQEARLRCSPMKGHSHVYWYRQLPEEGLKFMVYLQKENIIDESGMPKERFSAEFPKEGPSILRIQQVVRGDSAAYFCASSPGQGDGYTFGSGTRLTVV.

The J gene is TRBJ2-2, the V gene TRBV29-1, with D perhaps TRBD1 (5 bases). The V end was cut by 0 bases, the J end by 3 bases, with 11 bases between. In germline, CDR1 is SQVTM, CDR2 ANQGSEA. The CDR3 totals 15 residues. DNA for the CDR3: TGCAGCGTTGAAGATCCGACAGCATACACCGGGGAGCTGTTTTTT. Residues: CSVEDPTAYTGELFF.

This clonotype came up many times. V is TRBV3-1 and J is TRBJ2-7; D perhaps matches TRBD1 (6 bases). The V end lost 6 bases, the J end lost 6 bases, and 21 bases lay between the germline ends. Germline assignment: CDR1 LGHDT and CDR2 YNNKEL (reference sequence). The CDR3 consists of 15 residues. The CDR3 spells CASRPNRDTFGEQYF. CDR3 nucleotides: TGTGCCAGCAGACCAAACCGGGACACCTTTGGCGAGCAGTACTTC.

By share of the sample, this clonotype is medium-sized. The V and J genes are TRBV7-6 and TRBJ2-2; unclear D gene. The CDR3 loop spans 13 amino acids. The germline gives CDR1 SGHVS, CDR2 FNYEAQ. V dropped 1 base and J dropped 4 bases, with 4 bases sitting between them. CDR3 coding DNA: TGTGCCAGCAGCTTAGTGAGCACCGGGGAGCTGTTTTTT. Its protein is CASSLVSTGELFF.

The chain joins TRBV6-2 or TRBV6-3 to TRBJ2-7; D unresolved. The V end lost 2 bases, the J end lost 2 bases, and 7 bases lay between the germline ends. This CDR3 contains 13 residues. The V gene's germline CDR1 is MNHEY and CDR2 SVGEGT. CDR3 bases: TGTGCCAGCAGTTACCAGGAAACCTACGAGCAGTACTTC. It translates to CASSYQETYEQYF.

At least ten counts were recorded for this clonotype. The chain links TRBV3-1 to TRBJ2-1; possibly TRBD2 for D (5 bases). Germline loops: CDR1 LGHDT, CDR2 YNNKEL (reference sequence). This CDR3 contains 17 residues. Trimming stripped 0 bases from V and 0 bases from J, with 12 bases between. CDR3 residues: CASSQDLRASSYNEQFF. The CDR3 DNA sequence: TGTGCCAGCAGCCAAGATCTGAGGGCCAGCTCCTACAATGAGCAGTTCTTC.

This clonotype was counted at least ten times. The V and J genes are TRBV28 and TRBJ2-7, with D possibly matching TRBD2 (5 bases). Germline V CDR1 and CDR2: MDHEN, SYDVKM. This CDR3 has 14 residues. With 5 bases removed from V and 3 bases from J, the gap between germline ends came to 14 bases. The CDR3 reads CASSRAGMRYEQYF. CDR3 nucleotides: TGTGCCAGCAGTCGTGCCGGGATGCGCTACGAGCAGTACTTC.

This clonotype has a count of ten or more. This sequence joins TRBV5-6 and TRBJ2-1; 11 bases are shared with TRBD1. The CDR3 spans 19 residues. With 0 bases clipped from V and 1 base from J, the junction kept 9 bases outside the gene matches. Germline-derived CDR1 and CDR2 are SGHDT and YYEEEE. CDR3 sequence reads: CASSLDLLGTGGSYNEQFF. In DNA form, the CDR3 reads TGTGCCAGCAGCTTGGATTTGTTGGGGACAGGGGGTTCCTACAATGAGCAGTTCTTC.